The clone carrying this TCR beta chain was detected only a few times. Germline loops: CDR1 MNHGY, CDR2 SAAAGT. Trimming took off 5 bases at V and 4 bases at J, with 17 bases between the two ends. The CDR3 runs to 15 residues. Method: immunoSEQ multiplex PCR; TCRdb's copy keeps in-frame clones and lacks some. This table has fewer than 20,000 clones, under 85% appearing once. Treatment defined: randomized to nivolumab then ipilimumab (arm A) or the reverse (arm B). The sample originates from a study of sequential checkpoint blockade in melanoma. This clonotype was sampled from a human donor with melanoma. The sample here was tumor tissue (inferred from file names), taken from a patient given nivolumab and ipilimumab in sequence. This chain connects TRBV6-8 to TRBJ1-2, with no clear D. The DNA for the CDR3 is TGTGCCAGCAGTCCCCTCTTCGAGTTAAGCTATGGCTACACCTTC. Protein: CASSPLFELSYGYTF.